The sequence of this T cell receptor beta chain was determined in a study of neurological immune-mediated disorders. Time point of the sample: longitudinal time-point 1 (baseline). MiXCR, applied by TCRdb to the 5' RACE reads, yields one record per CDR3 protein. The sample shows some 71,000 distinct CDR3 sequences, about 9.4% of them seen only once. Germline loops: CDR1 MDHEN, CDR2 SYDVKM. The length of the CDR3 is 14 residues. Trimming cost V 5 bases and J 1 base, with 11 bases left between them. This clonotype has a count of ten or more. Specimen: PBMCs. The V gene is TRBV28, the J gene TRBJ1-1; D gene unclear. This sequence was found in a young man in good health. DNA of the CDR3: TGTGCCAGCAGTCCCCCGTCTGCGAACACTGAAGCTTTCTTT. The encoded protein is CASSPPSANTEAFF.